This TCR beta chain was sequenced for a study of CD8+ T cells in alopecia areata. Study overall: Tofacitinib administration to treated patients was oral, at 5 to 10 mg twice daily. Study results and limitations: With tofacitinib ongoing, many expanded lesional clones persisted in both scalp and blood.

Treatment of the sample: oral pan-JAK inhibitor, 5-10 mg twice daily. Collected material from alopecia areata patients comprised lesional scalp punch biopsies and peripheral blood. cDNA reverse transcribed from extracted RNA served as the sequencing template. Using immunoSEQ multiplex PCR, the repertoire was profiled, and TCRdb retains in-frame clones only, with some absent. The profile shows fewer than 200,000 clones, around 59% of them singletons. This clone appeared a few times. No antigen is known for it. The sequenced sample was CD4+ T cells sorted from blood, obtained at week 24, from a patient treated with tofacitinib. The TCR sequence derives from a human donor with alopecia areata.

In DNA, the CDR3 is TGTGCCAGCAGCTCCGGGACAGGGGCTTTCACTGAAGCTTTCTTT. As protein: CASSSGTGAFTEAFF. The chain joins TRBV5-4 to TRBJ1-1, with 10 bases that match TRBD1. CDR1 is SGHNT, CDR2 YYREEE, per germline (reference sequence). The CDR3 runs 15 residues. V lost 3 bases, J lost 4 bases, and 6 bases stayed unmatched.